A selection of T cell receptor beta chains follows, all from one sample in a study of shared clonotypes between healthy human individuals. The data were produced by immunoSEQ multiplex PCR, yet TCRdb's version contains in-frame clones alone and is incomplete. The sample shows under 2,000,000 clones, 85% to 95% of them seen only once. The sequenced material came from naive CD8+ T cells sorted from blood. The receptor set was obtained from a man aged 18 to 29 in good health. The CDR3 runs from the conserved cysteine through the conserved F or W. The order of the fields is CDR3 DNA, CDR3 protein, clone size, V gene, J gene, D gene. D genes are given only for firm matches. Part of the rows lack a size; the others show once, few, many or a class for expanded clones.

cdr3_nt: TGTGCCAGTAGTGATAATGGCTACACCTTC
cdr3_aa: CASSDNGYTF
clone_size: -
v_call: TRBV19
j_call: TRBJ1-2
d_call: -

cdr3_nt: TGTGCCACCAGCAGCGGCGGGGCCCGAGAGCAGTACTTC
cdr3_aa: CATSSGGAREQYF
clone_size: once
v_call: TRBV15
j_call: TRBJ2-7
d_call: -

cdr3_nt: TGTGCCAGCAGCCCCGGGCCTCGCTCCTACAATGAGCAGTTCTTC
cdr3_aa: CASSPGPRSYNEQFF
clone_size: -
v_call: TRBV14
j_call: TRBJ2-1
d_call: -

cdr3_nt: TGTGCCAGCAGTGGGACAGACACCCACCCTTGGGGGATCGACACTGAAGCTTTCTTT
cdr3_aa: CASSGTDTHPWGIDTEAFF
clone_size: -
v_call: TRBV6-1
j_call: TRBJ1-1
d_call: -

cdr3_nt: TGTGCCAGCAGCTTAGCAGGAGCTAGCACAGATACGCAGTATTTT
cdr3_aa: CASSLAGASTDTQYF
clone_size: once
v_call: TRBV7-9
j_call: TRBJ2-3
d_call: -

cdr3_nt: TGCGCCAGCAGGCCTGACGAAGGCACAGATACGCAGTATTTT
cdr3_aa: CASRPDEGTDTQYF
clone_size: -
v_call: TRBV4-1
j_call: TRBJ2-3
d_call: -

cdr3_nt: TGCGCCAGCAGCCAAGATGGAACTAGCGGTCGTGAGACCCAGTACTTC
cdr3_aa: CASSQDGTSGRETQYF
clone_size: -
v_call: TRBV4-1
j_call: TRBJ2-5
d_call: TRBD2

cdr3_nt: TGTGCCAGACATCGTGGGGGCCACGAGCAGTTCTTC
cdr3_aa: CARHRGGHEQFF
clone_size: -
v_call: TRBV5-3
j_call: TRBJ2-1
d_call: -

cdr3_nt: TGTGCCAGCAGCTTACCAGGGGACACTGAAGCTTTCTTT
cdr3_aa: CASSLPGDTEAFF
clone_size: -
v_call: TRBV5-4
j_call: TRBJ1-1
d_call: -

cdr3_nt: TGCGCCAGCAGCCAAGGTCCGGGAGGGGGGAATGAGCAGTTCTTC
cdr3_aa: CASSQGPGGGNEQFF
clone_size: -
v_call: TRBV4-3
j_call: TRBJ2-1
d_call: TRBD2

cdr3_nt: TGTGCCTGGAGTGTAGGTGACAGTTCCTACGAGCAGTACTTC
cdr3_aa: CAWSVGDSSYEQYF
clone_size: -
v_call: TRBV30
j_call: TRBJ2-7
d_call: -

cdr3_nt: TGTGCCAGCAGCTCTTGGACAGGAACCTACGAGCAGTACTTC
cdr3_aa: CASSSWTGTYEQYF
clone_size: -
v_call: TRBV11-2
j_call: TRBJ2-7
d_call: TRBD1

cdr3_nt: TGTGCCAGCAGTGAAGTCGAACAAATGAACACTGAAGCTTTCTTT
cdr3_aa: CASSEVEQMNTEAFF
clone_size: -
v_call: TRBV2
j_call: TRBJ1-1
d_call: -

cdr3_nt: TGTGCCAGCAGTGGGGACACGAACACTGAAGCTTTCTTT
cdr3_aa: CASSGDTNTEAFF
clone_size: -
v_call: TRBV2
j_call: TRBJ1-1
d_call: -

cdr3_nt: TGTGCCAGCAGTGAATATGTGATGGGGTACGAGCAGTACTTC
cdr3_aa: CASSEYVMGYEQYF
clone_size: once
v_call: TRBV25-1
j_call: TRBJ2-7
d_call: -

cdr3_nt: TGTGCCAGCAGTGAAATAGCAACTAATGAAAAACTGTTTTTT
cdr3_aa: CASSEIATNEKLFF
clone_size: once
v_call: TRBV6-1
j_call: TRBJ1-4
d_call: -

cdr3_nt: TGCGCCAGCAGCTTGGCCTGGGGATACGAGCAGTACTTC
cdr3_aa: CASSLAWGYEQYF
clone_size: -
v_call: TRBV5-1
j_call: TRBJ2-7
d_call: -

cdr3_nt: TGTGCCAGCAGCCAAGGGAACGCTGAGCAGTTCTTC
cdr3_aa: CASSQGNAEQFF
clone_size: -
v_call: TRBV14
j_call: TRBJ2-1
d_call: -

cdr3_nt: TGTGCCAGCAGCCTCCTGACTAGCGGGGAAAACAATGAGCAGTTCTTC
cdr3_aa: CASSLLTSGENNEQFF
clone_size: -
v_call: TRBV4-2
j_call: TRBJ2-1
d_call: TRBD2

cdr3_nt: TGCGCCAGCAGCCAGCGGACAGGGGGCTACGAGCAGTACTTC
cdr3_aa: CASSQRTGGYEQYF
clone_size: -
v_call: TRBV4-1
j_call: TRBJ2-7
d_call: TRBD1

cdr3_nt: TGCGCCAGCAGCCCGCCCATAACAGGGCCGTGGGGCAATGAGCAGTTCTTC
cdr3_aa: CASSPPITGPWGNEQFF
clone_size: -
v_call: TRBV4-1
j_call: TRBJ2-1
d_call: -

cdr3_nt: TGTGCCAGCAGTGCGGGAGGAAGAGGCTACGAGCAGTACTTC
cdr3_aa: CASSAGGRGYEQYF
clone_size: once
v_call: TRBV6-1
j_call: TRBJ2-7
d_call: TRBD2

cdr3_nt: TGTGCCACAGGAGATTTCACAGGGTCAACTGGCTACACCTTC
cdr3_aa: CATGDFTGSTGYTF
clone_size: -
v_call: TRBV19
j_call: TRBJ1-2
d_call: -

cdr3_nt: TGTGCCACCAGCAGCCTAGCGGTGGGCACAGATACGCAGTATTTT
cdr3_aa: CATSSLAVGTDTQYF
clone_size: -
v_call: TRBV15
j_call: TRBJ2-3
d_call: TRBD2

cdr3_nt: TGTGCCAGCTCAAGCGGACAGTACAATGAGCAGTTCTTC
cdr3_aa: CASSSGQYNEQFF
clone_size: -
v_call: TRBV18
j_call: TRBJ2-1
d_call: -

cdr3_nt: TGCGCCAGCAGCCAAGGAGACGGGGGGTCTTACAATGAGCAGTTCTTC
cdr3_aa: CASSQGDGGSYNEQFF
clone_size: -
v_call: TRBV4-1
j_call: TRBJ2-1
d_call: TRBD2

cdr3_nt: TGTGCCAGCAGCTTAGCGGGGGGGAGCTCCTACAATGAGCAGTTCTTC
cdr3_aa: CASSLAGGSSYNEQFF
clone_size: -
v_call: TRBV11-2
j_call: TRBJ2-1
d_call: TRBD2

cdr3_nt: TGTGCCTGGAGTGTGGGGGTCGGGGAGCTGTTTTTT
cdr3_aa: CAWSVGVGELFF
clone_size: -
v_call: TRBV30
j_call: TRBJ2-2
d_call: -

cdr3_nt: TGTGCCAGCAGCTTAGCGGGGGTATTCACATATAGCAATCAGCCCCAGCATTTT
cdr3_aa: CASSLAGVFTYSNQPQHF
clone_size: -
v_call: TRBV7-8
j_call: TRBJ1-5
d_call: -

cdr3_nt: TGTGCCAGCAGTGAAGCTACAGGGGGCTTCGGATTGGATGGCTACACCTTC
cdr3_aa: CASSEATGGFGLDGYTF
clone_size: few
v_call: TRBV6-1
j_call: TRBJ1-2
d_call: TRBD1

cdr3_nt: TGTGCCATCAGGGAAGGACTAGCGGACAATGAGCAGTTCTTC
cdr3_aa: CAIREGLADNEQFF
clone_size: -
v_call: TRBV10-3
j_call: TRBJ2-1
d_call: TRBD2

cdr3_nt: TGCAGCGTTGGGACAGGGGTTGCAAACGAGCAGTACTTC
cdr3_aa: CSVGTGVANEQYF
clone_size: -
v_call: TRBV29-1
j_call: TRBJ2-7
d_call: TRBD1

cdr3_nt: TGCGCCAGCAGGGTCGGAAGCACAGATACGCAGTATTTT
cdr3_aa: CASRVGSTDTQYF
clone_size: -
v_call: TRBV10-1
j_call: TRBJ2-3
d_call: -

cdr3_nt: TGCGCCAGCAGCCTTAGCGGGCCCTCCTACAATGAGCAGTTCTTC
cdr3_aa: CASSLSGPSYNEQFF
clone_size: -
v_call: TRBV4-3
j_call: TRBJ2-1
d_call: TRBD2

cdr3_nt: TGTGCCAGCAGTTACTCGATTTCTAGCGGATCCTACGAGCAGTACTTC
cdr3_aa: CASSYSISSGSYEQYF
clone_size: once
v_call: TRBV6-5
j_call: TRBJ2-7
d_call: TRBD2

cdr3_nt: TGTGCCAGCAGCTTAGAGAGCGGGGTTGACAATGAGCAGTTCTTC
cdr3_aa: CASSLESGVDNEQFF
clone_size: -
v_call: TRBV7-9
j_call: TRBJ2-1
d_call: TRBD2

cdr3_nt: TGTGCCAGCAGCTTGGACAGGGGAACCTACGAGCAGTACTTC
cdr3_aa: CASSLDRGTYEQYF
clone_size: -
v_call: TRBV5-5
j_call: TRBJ2-7
d_call: TRBD1

cdr3_nt: TGTGCCAGCAGTCCGTGGACAGGGTGGGGAGAGACCCAGTACTTC
cdr3_aa: CASSPWTGWGETQYF
clone_size: -
v_call: TRBV27
j_call: TRBJ2-5
d_call: TRBD1

cdr3_nt: TGTGCCAGCAGTACGGGATTATCTTGGGAGACCCAGTACTTC
cdr3_aa: CASSTGLSWETQYF
clone_size: -
v_call: TRBV5-6
j_call: TRBJ2-5
d_call: -

cdr3_nt: TGCGCCAGCGGGTCTAGGGATGGTTACAATGAGCAGTTCTTC
cdr3_aa: CASGSRDGYNEQFF
clone_size: -
v_call: TRBV27
j_call: TRBJ2-1
d_call: -

cdr3_nt: TGTGCCAGCAGCCTTGGCCTAGCGGGAAGCGATGAGCAGTTCTTC
cdr3_aa: CASSLGLAGSDEQFF
clone_size: -
v_call: TRBV11-2
j_call: TRBJ2-1
d_call: TRBD2

cdr3_nt: TGTGCTAGTGGTCTGAGGGTTGACTATGGCTACACCTTC
cdr3_aa: CASGLRVDYGYTF
clone_size: -
v_call: TRBV12-5
j_call: TRBJ1-2
d_call: -

cdr3_nt: TGTGCCAGCAGCGAACCGGGACAGGGGACCCAGCCCCAGCATTTT
cdr3_aa: CASSEPGQGTQPQHF
clone_size: -
v_call: TRBV2
j_call: TRBJ1-5
d_call: TRBD1

cdr3_nt: TGTGCCAGCAGCTCCCAGGGAGCGGGGGGAGAGACCCAGTACTTC
cdr3_aa: CASSSQGAGGETQYF
clone_size: -
v_call: TRBV5-4
j_call: TRBJ2-5
d_call: TRBD2

cdr3_nt: TGTGCCTGGAGTGCTAGCGGAGAGACCCAGTACTTC
cdr3_aa: CAWSASGETQYF
clone_size: -
v_call: TRBV30
j_call: TRBJ2-5
d_call: TRBD2

cdr3_nt: TGTGCCAGCAGCTTGTCGGGACTAGCGGCGACAGATACGCAGTATTTT
cdr3_aa: CASSLSGLAATDTQYF
clone_size: -
v_call: TRBV5-6
j_call: TRBJ2-3
d_call: TRBD2

cdr3_nt: TGCGCCAGCAGCCACCTAGCGGACAATGAGCAGTTCTTC
cdr3_aa: CASSHLADNEQFF
clone_size: -
v_call: TRBV4-1
j_call: TRBJ2-1
d_call: TRBD2

cdr3_nt: TGTGCCAGCAGCTTAGTAAACCAGGACACTGAAGCTTTCTTT
cdr3_aa: CASSLVNQDTEAFF
clone_size: -
v_call: TRBV5-6
j_call: TRBJ1-1
d_call: -

cdr3_nt: TGTGCCAGCAGTGGACGGTACCAAGAGACCCAGTACTTC
cdr3_aa: CASSGRYQETQYF
clone_size: once
v_call: TRBV25-1
j_call: TRBJ2-5
d_call: -

cdr3_nt: TGCGCCAGCAGCCAAGGGACAGACGTGGGGAATGAAAAACTGTTTTTT
cdr3_aa: CASSQGTDVGNEKLFF
clone_size: few
v_call: TRBV4-1
j_call: TRBJ1-4
d_call: -

cdr3_nt: TGTGCCAGCAGCCGCGGGAGCCAAGAGACCCAGTACTTC
cdr3_aa: CASSRGSQETQYF
clone_size: -
v_call: TRBV9
j_call: TRBJ2-5
d_call: TRBD2

cdr3_nt: TGTGCCAGCAGTTTTGGACTAGCGGGAGACTACGAGCAGTACTTC
cdr3_aa: CASSFGLAGDYEQYF
clone_size: -
v_call: TRBV6-5
j_call: TRBJ2-7
d_call: TRBD2

cdr3_nt: TGTGCCAGCAGCTTAGAAGGGACTAGCGGGAGGGCCCACGAGCAGTACTTC
cdr3_aa: CASSLEGTSGRAHEQYF
clone_size: once
v_call: TRBV7-9
j_call: TRBJ2-7
d_call: TRBD2

cdr3_nt: TGTGCCAGCACAGACAGGGGCATGAACACTGAAGCTTTCTTT
cdr3_aa: CASTDRGMNTEAFF
clone_size: -
v_call: TRBV6-1
j_call: TRBJ1-1
d_call: TRBD1